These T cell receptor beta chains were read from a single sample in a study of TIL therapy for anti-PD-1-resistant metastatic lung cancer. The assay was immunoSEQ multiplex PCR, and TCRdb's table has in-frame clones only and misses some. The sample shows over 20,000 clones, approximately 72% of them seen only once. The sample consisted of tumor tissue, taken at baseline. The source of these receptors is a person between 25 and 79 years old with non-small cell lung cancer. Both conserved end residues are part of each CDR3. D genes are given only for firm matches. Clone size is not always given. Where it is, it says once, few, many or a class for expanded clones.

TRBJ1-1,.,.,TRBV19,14,CASSIRGARAEAFF,TGTGCCAGTAGTATACGGGGGGCTCGGGCTGAAGCTTTCTTT
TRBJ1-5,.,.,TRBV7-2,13,CASSYSRNQPQHF,TGTGCCAGCAGCTATAGCCGCAATCAGCCCCAGCATTTT
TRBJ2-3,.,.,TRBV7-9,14,CASSPLLSTDTQYF,TGTGCCAGCAGCCCCCTTTTGAGCACAGATACGCAGTATTTT
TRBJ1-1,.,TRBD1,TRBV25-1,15,CASSESTGGYTEAFF,TGTGCCAGCAGTGAAAGTACAGGGGGCTACACTGAAGCTTTCTTT
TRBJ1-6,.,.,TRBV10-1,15,CASSEGGVGNSPLHF,TGCGCCAGCAGTGAGGGGGGAGTCGGGAATTCACCCCTCCACTTT
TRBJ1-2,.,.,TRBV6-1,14,CASSEAGTNYGYTF,TGTGCCAGCAGTGAAGCGGGGACCAACTATGGCTACACCTTC
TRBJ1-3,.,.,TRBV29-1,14,CSVVLVRDGNTIYF,TGCAGCGTTGTTCTGGTCAGAGATGGAAACACCATATATTTT
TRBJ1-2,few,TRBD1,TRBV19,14,CASSAQDRAYGYTF,TGTGCCAGTAGTGCCCAAGACAGGGCCTATGGCTACACCTTC
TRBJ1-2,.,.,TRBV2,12,CASSVVQGGYTF,TGTGCCAGCAGTGTGGTTCAAGGCGGCTACACCTTC
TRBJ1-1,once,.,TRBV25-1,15,CASSKSFAVYTEAFF,TGTGCCAGCAGTAAATCCTTCGCAGTTTACACTGAAGCTTTCTTT
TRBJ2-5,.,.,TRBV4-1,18,CASSQDSLGSVFVETQYF,TGCGCCAGTAGCCAAGATAGTTTGGGCAGCGTTTTTGTCGAGACCCAGTACTTC
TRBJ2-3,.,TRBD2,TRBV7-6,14,CASRTSGGTDTQYF,TGTGCCAGCCGGACTAGCGGGGGCACAGATACGCAGTATTTT
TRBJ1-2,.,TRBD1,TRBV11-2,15,CASSLEVQGAYGYTF,TGTGCCAGCAGCTTAGAAGTCCAGGGGGCCTATGGCTACACCTTC
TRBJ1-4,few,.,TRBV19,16,CASQRYPNLVNEKLFF,TGTGCCAGTCAACGATACCCCAACCTAGTTAATGAAAAACTGTTTTTT
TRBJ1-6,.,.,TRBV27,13,CASRPGHNSPLHF,TGTGCCAGCAGGCCGGGACATAATTCACCCCTCCACTTT
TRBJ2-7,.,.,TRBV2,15,CASSGPGTRGHEQYF,TGTGCCAGCAGTGGGCCCGGGACCCGAGGGCACGAGCAGTACTTC
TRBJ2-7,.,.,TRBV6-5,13,CASSYGDSYEQYF,TGTGCCAGCAGTTACGGAGACTCCTACGAGCAGTACTTC